The 20 T cell receptor beta chains listed next were all sequenced from one sample in a study of T cell repertoires in cytomegalovirus infection. TCRdb reprocessed the reads via MiXCR and lists one record per CDR3 protein. The repertoire holds approximately 260,000 distinct CDR3 sequences, over 15% seen once, with around half in the top ten. Sequencing input: CD8+ T cells from PBMCs. These receptors all stem from a human donor in good health (CMV status not recorded). Some clones in this sample may be carry-over from other donors' samples.

This clonotype has ten or more counts. V and J are TRBV4-1 and TRBJ2-4; 7 positions match TRBD1. V lost 7 bases to trimming and J lost 8 bases; unmatched junction nucleotides: 14. This CDR3 has 15 residues. CDR1 MGHRA and CDR2 YSYEKL come from the germline V gene. As DNA, the CDR3 is TGCGCCAGCACTTTGGGAGACAGGGAAGAGGACATTCAGTACTTC. It is translated as CASTLGDREEDIQYF.

The J gene is TRBJ2-7, the V gene TRBV2, with 10 bases aligning to TRBD2. Germline CDR1 SNHLY, CDR2 FYNNEI. The V gene end was trimmed by 4 bases and the J gene end by 1 base; junction bases not matched to a gene: 7. This CDR3 is built from 16 residues. The CDR3 DNA reads as TGTGCCAGCAGTGCTCTAGCGGGGGTAAAATCCTACGAGCAGTACTTC. Amino acid sequence: CASSALAGVKSYEQYF.

The chain employs TRBV10-3 and TRBJ1-1, with D perhaps TRBD1 (5 bases). CDR3 length: 16 amino acids. Trimming shortened V by 3 bases and J by 2 bases, and 16 bases separated the two germline ends. The germline V gene encodes CDR1 ENHRY and CDR2 SYGVKD. The CDR3 DNA reads TGTGCCATCAGTGATCTGTCCGGGGGATTTAACACTGAAGCTTTCTTT. Its translation is CAISDLSGGFNTEAFF.

This chain connects TRBV14 to TRBJ2-4; 7 nucleotides align to TRBD1. V gave up 1 base and J gave up 7 bases; unmatched junction bases: 1. Germline V CDR1 and CDR2: SGHDN, FVKESK. The CDR3 has 13 residues. The DNA for the CDR3 is TGTGCCAGCAGCCAAGGACAGGGTAACATTCAGTACTTC. Residues: CASSQGQGNIQYF.

This chain links TRBV6-5 with TRBJ2-5; possible D gene TRBD1, 5 bases. This CDR3 comprises 14 residues. Germline assignment: CDR1 MNHEY and CDR2 SVGAGI. The V gene lost 2 bases and the J gene lost 4 bases, with 11 bases spanning the gap. CDR3 nucleotide sequence: TGTGCCAGCAGTTACAGGGGATGGGGAGAGACCCAGTACTTC. As protein: CASSYRGWGETQYF.

This clonotype has a count of ten or more. V is TRBV5-4 and J is TRBJ2-5; 7 bases agree with TRBD2. V shed 5 bases and J 2 bases; nucleotides not matched to a gene: 9. Germline CDR1 and CDR2: SGHNT and YYREEE (reference sequence). CDR3 size: 15 residues. The CDR3 coding sequence is TGTGCCAGCAGAGAGATGGGGGGGAGACAAGAGACCCAGTACTTC. The encoded protein is CASREMGGRQETQYF.

The chain carries TRBV28 and TRBJ1-5; no definite D call. The CDR3 is made up of 15 amino acids. The V gene lost 5 bases and the J gene lost 0 bases, with 11 bases spanning the gap. Per the germline V gene, CDR1 is MDHEN and CDR2 is SYDVKM. CDR3 nucleotides: TGTGCCAGCAGTGCCGTGAGTGATAGCAATCAGCCCCAGCATTTT. The encoded protein is CASSAVSDSNQPQHF.

The chain uses TRBV12-3 or TRBV12-4 and TRBJ1-5; TRBD1 matches 10 bases. Germline trimming cut 5 bases from V and 1 base from J; bases unmatched to any gene: 5. The CDR3 runs 16 residues. This chain's CDR3 is CASSRTGGGSNQPQHF. The CDR3 coding sequence is TGTGCCAGCAGTCGGACAGGGGGTGGGAGCAATCAGCCCCAGCATTTT.

This clonotype came up many times. The V call is TRBV7-6, the J call TRBJ2-2; unclear D gene. Germline assignment: CDR1 SGHVS and CDR2 FNYEAQ. The length of the CDR3 is 14 residues. Between the trimmed V and J ends, which lost 0 bases and 7 bases, there was a span of 9 bases. CDR3: CASSLAIGNGELFF. The CDR3 bases are TGTGCCAGCAGCTTAGCGATAGGGAACGGGGAGCTGTTTTTT.

This clonotype was seen many times. V and J are TRBV7-2 and TRBJ1-1; D is undetermined. Germline assignment: CDR1 SGHTA and CDR2 FQGNSA. This CDR3 is built from 16 residues. V shed 1 base and J shed 3 bases, with 15 bases lying between them. CDR3 in DNA: TGTGCCAGCAGCTTAGAGGTGGTTACGGGAGACACTGAAGCTTTCTTT. Protein product: CASSLEVVTGDTEAFF.

The rearrangement uses TRBV20-1 and TRBJ2-1; TRBD2 matches 8 bases. V lost 0 bases to trimming and J lost 7 bases; unmatched junction nucleotides: 8. Germline V gene data show CDR1 as DFQATT and CDR2 as SNEGSKA (reference sequence). CDR3 length: 15 residues. The chain's CDR3 is CSAREGGGPGNEQFF. For the CDR3, the DNA is TGCAGTGCTAGAGAGGGCGGGGGGCCGGGTAATGAGCAGTTCTTC.

The V and J genes are TRBV7-3 and TRBJ2-3; TRBD1 is a possible D gene (5 bases). Germline V gives CDR1 SGHTA, CDR2 FQGTGA. V dropped 2 bases and J dropped 5 bases, with 14 bases sitting between them. This CDR3 contains 15 residues. The CDR3 sequence: CASSLGAATKDTQYF. The DNA of the CDR3 is TGTGCCAGCAGCTTAGGGGCGGCGACGAAAGATACGCAGTATTTT.

This clonotype was recorded once. The rearrangement joins TRBV28 to TRBJ2-7, with a tentative D call TRBD1 (6 bases). The V end lost 6 bases, the J end lost 5 bases, and 17 bases lay between the germline ends. From germline, CDR1 is MDHEN and CDR2 SYDVKM. The CDR3 totals 14 residues. CDR3 bases: TGTGCCAGCAGAGAGACAGGTGGTCGCGACGAGCAGTACTTC. Its protein is CASRETGGRDEQYF.

This chain uses TRBV4-1 with TRBJ2-1; TRBD2 matches at 9 bases. The CDR3 length is 18 residues. Germline lookup yields CDR1 MGHRA and CDR2 YSYEKL. V shed 4 bases, J shed 6 bases, and the junction held 16 bases outside the gene matches. The CDR3 reads CASSLQPPGTSPRNEQFF. The CDR3 coding sequence is TGCGCCAGCAGCCTACAGCCGCCCGGGACTAGCCCTCGCAATGAGCAGTTCTTC.

In this sample, this clonotype turned up many times. The chain has TRBV11-3 and TRBJ2-2; 8 bases are shared with TRBD1. In germline, CDR1 is SGHNT, CDR2 YENEEA. Trimming at V came to 5 bases and at J to 4 bases, leaving 3 bases not matched to a gene. CDR3 length: 14 residues. CDR3 region: CASSGGQGTGELFF. The CDR3 region has the DNA TGTGCCAGCAGCGGCGGACAGGGCACCGGGGAGCTGTTTTTT. Full variable domain (remainder filled in from reference TRBV11-3 and TRBJ2-2): EAGVVQSPRYKIIEKKQPVAFWCNPISGHNTLYWYLQNLGQGPELLIRYENEEAVDDSQLPKDRFSAERLKGVDSTLKIQPAELGDSAVYLCASSGGQGTGELFFGEGSRLTVL.

This clonotype was seen ten or more times. V is TRBV7-8 and J is TRBJ1-2, with a tentative D call TRBD1 (6 bases). Germline CDR1 reads SGHVS; CDR2 reads FQNEAQ. CDR3 length equals 15 residues. Trimming took 5 bases from V and 3 from J, leaving 16 bases between them. CDR3 amino acids: CASSPRQGRDYGYTF. The DNA for the CDR3 is TGTGCCAGCAGCCCCCGCCAGGGGAGGGACTATGGCTACACCTTC.

This clonotype was seen a handful of times. CDR3 coding DNA: TGCGCCAGCAGCTGGGGGGCGGAGGGACGAGACCGGGGCAATGAGCAGTTCTTC. It encodes CASSWGAEGRDRGNEQFF. The rearrangement uses TRBV5-1 and TRBJ2-1; D might be TRBD1 or TRBD2, each matching 6 bases. The CDR3 loop spans 18 amino acids. V was pared by 3 bases and J by 6 bases, with 25 bases between. Germline CDR1 and CDR2: SGHRS and YFSETQ. Together with reference TRBV5-1 and TRBJ2-1, the CDR3 gives the full variable domain: KAGVTQTPRYLIKTRGQQVTLSCSPISGHRSVSWYQQTPGQGLQFLFEYFSETQRNKGNFPGRFSGRQFSNSRSEMNVSTLELGDSALYLCASSWGAEGRDRGNEQFFGPGTRLTVL.

A few counts support this clonotype. The chain employs TRBV14 and TRBJ2-1, with D possibly being TRBD2 (6 bases). CDR3 length: 16 residues. Germline-derived CDR1 and CDR2 are SGHDN and FVKESK. Trimming took off 1 base at V and 8 bases at J, with 18 bases between the two ends. This CDR3 reads CASSQARDFRRDEQFF. DNA for the CDR3: TGTGCCAGCAGCCAAGCCCGGGACTTTCGCAGGGATGAGCAGTTCTTC.

In this sample, this clonotype turned up many times. The chain combines TRBV7-3 with TRBJ2-1, with 12 bases identical to TRBD2. Germline values: CDR1 SGHTA, CDR2 FQGTGA. Germline trimming cut 5 bases from V and 4 bases from J; bases unmatched to any gene: 3. The CDR3 is 15 amino acids. The CDR3: CASSPSGGGYNEQFF. The CDR3 region has the DNA TGTGCCAGCAGCCCTAGCGGGGGGGGATACAATGAGCAGTTCTTC.

This clonotype was detected many times. CDR3 sequence reads: CATSRDNGQLYNEQFF. CDR3 DNA sequence: TGTGCCACCAGCAGGGATAATGGACAGTTATACAATGAGCAGTTCTTC. The gene calls are TRBV15 and TRBJ2-1; D might be TRBD1 (6 bases). The CDR3 runs to 16 residues. In germline, CDR1 is LNHNV, CDR2 YYDKDF (reference sequence). Trimming pared 3 bases from V and 4 bases from J, leaving 16 bases between. The full variable domain, rest sourced from reference TRBV15 and TRBJ2-1, is DAMVIQNPRYQVTQFGKPVTLSCSQTLNHNVMYWYQQKSSQAPKLLFHYYDKDFNNEADTPDNFQSRRPNTSFCFLDIRSPGLGDTAMYLCATSRDNGQLYNEQFFGPGTRLTVL.